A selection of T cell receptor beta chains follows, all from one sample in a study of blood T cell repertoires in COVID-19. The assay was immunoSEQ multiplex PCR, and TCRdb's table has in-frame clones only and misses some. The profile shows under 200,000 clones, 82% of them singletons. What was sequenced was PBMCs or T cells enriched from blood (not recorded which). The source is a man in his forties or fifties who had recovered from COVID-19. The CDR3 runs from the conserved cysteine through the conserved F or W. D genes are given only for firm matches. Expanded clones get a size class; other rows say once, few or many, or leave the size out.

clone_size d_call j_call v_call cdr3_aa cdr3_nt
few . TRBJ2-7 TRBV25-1 CASSDRLGSNPYEQYF TGTGCCAGCAGTGACCGACTAGGCTCCAACCCCTACGAGCAGTACTTC
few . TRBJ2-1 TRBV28 CASSQGQSIGNEQFF TGTGCCAGCAGCCAAGGACAGTCCATTGGGAATGAGCAGTTCTTC
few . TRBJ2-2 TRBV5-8 CASSLNQGYTGELFF TGTGCCAGCAGCTTGAATCAGGGGTACACCGGGGAGCTGTTTTTT
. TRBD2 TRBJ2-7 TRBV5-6 CASSLVGLAGVYEQYF TGTGCCAGCAGCTTGGTCGGACTAGCGGGCGTCTACGAGCAGTACTTC
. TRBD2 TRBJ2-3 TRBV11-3 CASSLLAVSTDTQYF TGTGCCAGCAGCTTACTAGCGGTTAGCACAGATACGCAGTATTTT
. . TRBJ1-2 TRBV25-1 CASSDSAGSSGYTF TGTGCCAGCAGTGACTCAGCAGGGTCAAGTGGCTACACCTTC
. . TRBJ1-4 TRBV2 CASSVGRQHSKLFF TGTGCCAGCAGTGTCGGGAGACAGCATTCAAAACTGTTTTTT
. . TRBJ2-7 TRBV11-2 CASSLDSSSYEQYF TGTGCCAGCAGCTTAGATAGCAGTTCCTACGAGCAGTACTTC
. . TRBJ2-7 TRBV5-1 CASSSSYEQYF TGCGCCAGCAGCAGCTCTTACGAGCAGTACTTC
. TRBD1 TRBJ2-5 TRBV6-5 CASSYLAGQGQETQYF TGTGCCAGCAGTTACTTGGCGGGACAGGGACAAGAGACCCAGTACTTC
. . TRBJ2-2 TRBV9 CASTYEGGYTGELFF TGTGCCAGCACCTACGAGGGCGGCTACACCGGGGAGCTGTTTTTT
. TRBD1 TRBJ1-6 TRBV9 CASSVDETGSVNNSPLHF TGTGCCAGCAGCGTAGACGAGACAGGGTCGGTCAACAATTCACCCCTCCACTTT
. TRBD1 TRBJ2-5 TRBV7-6 CASSLGGRGETQYF TGTGCCAGCAGCTTAGGCGGCAGGGGGGAGACCCAGTACTTC
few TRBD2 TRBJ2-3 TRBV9 CASSEGLAGGPLRDTQYF TGTGCCAGCAGCGAGGGACTAGCGGGAGGGCCCCTCAGAGATACGCAGTATTTT
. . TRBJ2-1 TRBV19 CASSIAGLSSYNEQFF TGTGCCAGTAGTATAGCAGGTTTGAGCTCCTACAATGAGCAGTTCTTC
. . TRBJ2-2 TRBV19 CASSTRGGGTGELFF TGTGCCAGTAGCACTCGAGGGGGGGGCACCGGGGAGCTGTTTTTT
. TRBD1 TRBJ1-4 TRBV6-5 CASTLNRGEKLFF TGTGCCAGCACTCTAAACAGGGGCGAAAAACTGTTTTTT
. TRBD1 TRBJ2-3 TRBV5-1 CASSLAGTAQYF TGCGCCAGCAGCTTGGCCGGGACAGCGCAGTATTTT
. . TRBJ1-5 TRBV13 CASSLARSNQPQHF TGTGCCAGCAGCTTAGCACGGAGCAATCAGCCCCAGCATTTT
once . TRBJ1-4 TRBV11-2 CASSVQGEKLFF TGTGCCAGCAGCGTTCAGGGGGAAAAACTGTTTTTT
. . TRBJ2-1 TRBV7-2 CASSSSVPTYNEQFF TGTGCCAGCAGCTCGAGTGTACCGACCTACAATGAGCAGTTCTTC
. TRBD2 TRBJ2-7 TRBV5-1 CASSTGGTTYEQYF TGCGCCAGCAGCACGGGAGGGACCACCTACGAGCAGTACTTC
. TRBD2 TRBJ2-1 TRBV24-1 CATSDRNILAGVENEQFF TGTGCCACCAGTGATCGTAACATTCTAGCGGGAGTGGAAAATGAGCAGTTCTTC
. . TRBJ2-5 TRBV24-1 CATSDQKDSAQETQYF TGTGCCACCAGTGACCAGAAGGACAGTGCTCAAGAGACCCAGTACTTC
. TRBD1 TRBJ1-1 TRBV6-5 CASVAGTGVAFF TGTGCCAGTGTCGCCGGGACAGGGGTGGCTTTCTTT
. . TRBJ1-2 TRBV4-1 CASSQEPRDPNYGYTF TGCGCCAGCAGCCAAGAACCGAGAGATCCAAACTATGGCTACACCTTC
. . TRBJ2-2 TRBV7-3 CASSLAAGRTGELFF TGTGCCAGCAGCTTAGCAGCGGGTCGGACCGGGGAGCTGTTTTTT
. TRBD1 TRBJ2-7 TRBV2 CASSPTRDRGYEQYF TGTGCCAGCAGTCCGACCCGGGACAGGGGATACGAGCAGTACTTC
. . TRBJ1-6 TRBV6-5 CASLQEYNSPLHF TGTGCCAGCCTACAGGAGTATAATTCACCCCTCCACTTT
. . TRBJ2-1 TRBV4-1 CASSHTHGAGNEQFF TGCGCCAGCAGCCACACCCACGGTGCGGGCAATGAGCAGTTCTTC
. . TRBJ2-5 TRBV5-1 CASSFTGLRETQYF TGCGCCAGCAGCTTCACAGGGCTCCGGGAGACCCAGTACTTC
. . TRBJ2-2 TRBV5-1 CASSLGAGQTNTGELFF TGCGCCAGCAGCTTGGGGGCGGGACAGACGAACACCGGGGAGCTGTTTTTT
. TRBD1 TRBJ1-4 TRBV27 CASSTRQGTPNEKLFF TGTGCCAGCAGTACGCGACAGGGAACACCTAATGAAAAACTGTTTTTT
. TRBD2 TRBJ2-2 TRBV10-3 CAITERGGQGNGELFF TGTGCCATCACCGAGCGGGGGGGCCAAGGAAACGGGGAGCTGTTTTTT
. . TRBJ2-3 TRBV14 CASSQGGHNTDTQYF TGTGCCAGCAGCCAAGGGGGACATAACACAGATACGCAGTATTTT
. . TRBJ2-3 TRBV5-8 CASSYYDSAPRGQYF TGTGCCAGCAGCTACTACGACAGTGCTCCCAGGGGGCAGTATTTT
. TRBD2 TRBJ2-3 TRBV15 CATRNRPGLRGTDTQYF TGTGCCACCAGGAACCGCCCGGGACTAAGGGGCACAGATACGCAGTATTTT
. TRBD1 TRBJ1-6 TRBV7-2 CASNLPQGAPNSPLHF TGTGCCAGCAACCTACCCCAGGGGGCGCCTAATTCACCCCTCCACTTT
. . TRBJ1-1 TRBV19 CASRRELNTEAFF TGTGCCAGTAGGCGGGAATTGAACACTGAAGCTTTCTTT
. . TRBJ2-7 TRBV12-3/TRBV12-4 CASSFEAEQYF TGTGCCAGCAGTTTTGAGGCCGAGCAGTACTTC
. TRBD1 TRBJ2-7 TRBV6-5 CASREATGGSYEQYF TGTGCCAGCAGGGAGGCGACAGGGGGCTCCTACGAGCAGTACTTC
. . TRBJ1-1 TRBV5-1 CASSRDLNTEAFF TGCGCCAGCAGCCGGGACTTGAACACTGAAGCTTTCTTT
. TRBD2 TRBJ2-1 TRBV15 CATSGGLAGPLGEQFF TGTGCCACCAGCGGCGGACTAGCGGGACCACTAGGTGAGCAGTTCTTC
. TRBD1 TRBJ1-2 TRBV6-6 CASSYATGQGPGYTF TGTGCCAGCAGTTACGCGACGGGACAGGGGCCTGGCTACACCTTC
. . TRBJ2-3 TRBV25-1 CASSVVRTDTQYF TGTGCCAGCAGTGTGGTTCGGACAGATACGCAGTATTTT